Listed here is a single TCR beta chain. This specimen comes from a study of blood T cell repertoires in COVID-19. Study-wide background: Acute-phase and convalescent COVID-19 samples originated in the United States, Italy and Spain. The cDNA or gDNA used as material had been derived from T cells, B-cell-depleted T cells, or PBMCs.

In the original analysis: Quantification of nucleated cells was approximated via reference gene primer amplification. Generated by immunoSEQ multiplex PCR, the TCRdb table keeps only in-frame clones and is missing some. V, J and clone size derive from that table, while D and trimming were established from the DNA sequence. The data contain 150,000 to 200,000 clones, 80% to 90% of them singletons. Trimming at V came to 2 bases and at J to 6 bases, leaving 7 bases not matched to a gene. Per germline, CDR1 SGHRS and CDR2 YFSETQ. CDR3 length: 15 amino acids. V is TRBV5-1 and J is TRBJ1-5, with TRBD1 matching 8 bases. The sequencing input was peripheral blood. The sequence derives from a man between 60 and 75 years old with acute or convalescent COVID-19. CDR3 bases: TGCGCCAGCAGCTTCTCAGGGGGCGCGGGTCAGCCCCAGCATTTT. Translated: CASSFSGGAGQPQHF.